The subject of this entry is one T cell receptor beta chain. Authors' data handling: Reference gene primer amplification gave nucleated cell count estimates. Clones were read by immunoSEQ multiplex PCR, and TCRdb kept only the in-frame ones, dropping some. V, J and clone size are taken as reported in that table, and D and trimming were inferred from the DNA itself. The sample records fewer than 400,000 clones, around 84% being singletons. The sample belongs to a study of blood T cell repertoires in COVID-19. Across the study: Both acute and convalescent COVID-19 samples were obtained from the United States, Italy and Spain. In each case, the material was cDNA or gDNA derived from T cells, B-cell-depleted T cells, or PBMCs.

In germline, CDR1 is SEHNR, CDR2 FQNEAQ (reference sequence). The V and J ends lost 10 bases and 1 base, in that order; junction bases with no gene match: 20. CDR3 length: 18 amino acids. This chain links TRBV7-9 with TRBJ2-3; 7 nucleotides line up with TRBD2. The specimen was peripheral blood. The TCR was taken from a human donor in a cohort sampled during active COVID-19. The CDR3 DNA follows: TGTGCCACCCTCGGGGGATCGCAAGGCGGGAGTGGCACAGATACGCAGTATTTT. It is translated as CATLGGSQGGSGTDTQYF. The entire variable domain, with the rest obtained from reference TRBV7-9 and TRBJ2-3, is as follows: DTGVSQNPRHKITKRGQNVTFRCDPISEHNRLYWYRQTLGQGPEFLTYFQNEAQLEKSRLLSDRFSAERPKGSFSTLEIQRTEQGDSAMYLCATLGGSQGGSGTDTQYFGPGTRLTVL.